This T cell receptor beta chain came from a study of cytomegalovirus exposure and HLA in healthy donors. Nominally healthy donors provided the samples, though records likely missed some immune exposures. Primers for the PCR totalled 60 Vbeta and 13 Jbeta. TCRdb's copy holds only in-frame clones and misses some; the assay was immunoSEQ multiplex PCR. The table lists more than 95,000 clones, just under 75% of them singletons. The TCR comes from a man aged 55-75 years in good health and CMV-seropositive. Sequenced: PBMCs.

The CDR3 protein is CASSFSETLTGELFF. The CDR3, as DNA: TGTGCCAGCAGCTTTTCGGAGACTCTCACCGGGGAGCTGTTTTTT. The chain joins TRBV7-6 to TRBJ2-2; D gene uncertain. This CDR3 spans 15 amino acids. Germline V gene sequence: CDR1 SGHVS, CDR2 FNYEAQ. With 3 bases removed from V and 4 bases from J, the gap between germline ends came to 12 bases.